This TCR beta chain is drawn from a study of T cell changes during pregnancy in multiple sclerosis. The CDR3 contains 16 residues. Germline V gives CDR1 MNHEY, CDR2 SMNVEV (reference sequence). Trimming removed 5 bases at V and 2 bases at J, with 15 bases between. Sequencing was performed with immunoSEQ multiplex PCR; in TCRdb, only in-frame clones are kept and a portion is missing. In the table there are some 54,000 clones, approximately 93% of which are singletons. The clonotype comes from a female donor with multiple sclerosis, enrolled in a pregnancy study. The V call is TRBV27, the J call TRBJ2-2, with D tentatively TRBD2 (6 bases). The sequenced sample was peripheral blood, obtained after pregnancy. This CDR3 reads CASSPSPAGNTGELFF. In DNA form, the CDR3 reads TGTGCCAGCAGTCCATCCCCGGCGGGAAACACCGGGGAGCTGTTTTTT.